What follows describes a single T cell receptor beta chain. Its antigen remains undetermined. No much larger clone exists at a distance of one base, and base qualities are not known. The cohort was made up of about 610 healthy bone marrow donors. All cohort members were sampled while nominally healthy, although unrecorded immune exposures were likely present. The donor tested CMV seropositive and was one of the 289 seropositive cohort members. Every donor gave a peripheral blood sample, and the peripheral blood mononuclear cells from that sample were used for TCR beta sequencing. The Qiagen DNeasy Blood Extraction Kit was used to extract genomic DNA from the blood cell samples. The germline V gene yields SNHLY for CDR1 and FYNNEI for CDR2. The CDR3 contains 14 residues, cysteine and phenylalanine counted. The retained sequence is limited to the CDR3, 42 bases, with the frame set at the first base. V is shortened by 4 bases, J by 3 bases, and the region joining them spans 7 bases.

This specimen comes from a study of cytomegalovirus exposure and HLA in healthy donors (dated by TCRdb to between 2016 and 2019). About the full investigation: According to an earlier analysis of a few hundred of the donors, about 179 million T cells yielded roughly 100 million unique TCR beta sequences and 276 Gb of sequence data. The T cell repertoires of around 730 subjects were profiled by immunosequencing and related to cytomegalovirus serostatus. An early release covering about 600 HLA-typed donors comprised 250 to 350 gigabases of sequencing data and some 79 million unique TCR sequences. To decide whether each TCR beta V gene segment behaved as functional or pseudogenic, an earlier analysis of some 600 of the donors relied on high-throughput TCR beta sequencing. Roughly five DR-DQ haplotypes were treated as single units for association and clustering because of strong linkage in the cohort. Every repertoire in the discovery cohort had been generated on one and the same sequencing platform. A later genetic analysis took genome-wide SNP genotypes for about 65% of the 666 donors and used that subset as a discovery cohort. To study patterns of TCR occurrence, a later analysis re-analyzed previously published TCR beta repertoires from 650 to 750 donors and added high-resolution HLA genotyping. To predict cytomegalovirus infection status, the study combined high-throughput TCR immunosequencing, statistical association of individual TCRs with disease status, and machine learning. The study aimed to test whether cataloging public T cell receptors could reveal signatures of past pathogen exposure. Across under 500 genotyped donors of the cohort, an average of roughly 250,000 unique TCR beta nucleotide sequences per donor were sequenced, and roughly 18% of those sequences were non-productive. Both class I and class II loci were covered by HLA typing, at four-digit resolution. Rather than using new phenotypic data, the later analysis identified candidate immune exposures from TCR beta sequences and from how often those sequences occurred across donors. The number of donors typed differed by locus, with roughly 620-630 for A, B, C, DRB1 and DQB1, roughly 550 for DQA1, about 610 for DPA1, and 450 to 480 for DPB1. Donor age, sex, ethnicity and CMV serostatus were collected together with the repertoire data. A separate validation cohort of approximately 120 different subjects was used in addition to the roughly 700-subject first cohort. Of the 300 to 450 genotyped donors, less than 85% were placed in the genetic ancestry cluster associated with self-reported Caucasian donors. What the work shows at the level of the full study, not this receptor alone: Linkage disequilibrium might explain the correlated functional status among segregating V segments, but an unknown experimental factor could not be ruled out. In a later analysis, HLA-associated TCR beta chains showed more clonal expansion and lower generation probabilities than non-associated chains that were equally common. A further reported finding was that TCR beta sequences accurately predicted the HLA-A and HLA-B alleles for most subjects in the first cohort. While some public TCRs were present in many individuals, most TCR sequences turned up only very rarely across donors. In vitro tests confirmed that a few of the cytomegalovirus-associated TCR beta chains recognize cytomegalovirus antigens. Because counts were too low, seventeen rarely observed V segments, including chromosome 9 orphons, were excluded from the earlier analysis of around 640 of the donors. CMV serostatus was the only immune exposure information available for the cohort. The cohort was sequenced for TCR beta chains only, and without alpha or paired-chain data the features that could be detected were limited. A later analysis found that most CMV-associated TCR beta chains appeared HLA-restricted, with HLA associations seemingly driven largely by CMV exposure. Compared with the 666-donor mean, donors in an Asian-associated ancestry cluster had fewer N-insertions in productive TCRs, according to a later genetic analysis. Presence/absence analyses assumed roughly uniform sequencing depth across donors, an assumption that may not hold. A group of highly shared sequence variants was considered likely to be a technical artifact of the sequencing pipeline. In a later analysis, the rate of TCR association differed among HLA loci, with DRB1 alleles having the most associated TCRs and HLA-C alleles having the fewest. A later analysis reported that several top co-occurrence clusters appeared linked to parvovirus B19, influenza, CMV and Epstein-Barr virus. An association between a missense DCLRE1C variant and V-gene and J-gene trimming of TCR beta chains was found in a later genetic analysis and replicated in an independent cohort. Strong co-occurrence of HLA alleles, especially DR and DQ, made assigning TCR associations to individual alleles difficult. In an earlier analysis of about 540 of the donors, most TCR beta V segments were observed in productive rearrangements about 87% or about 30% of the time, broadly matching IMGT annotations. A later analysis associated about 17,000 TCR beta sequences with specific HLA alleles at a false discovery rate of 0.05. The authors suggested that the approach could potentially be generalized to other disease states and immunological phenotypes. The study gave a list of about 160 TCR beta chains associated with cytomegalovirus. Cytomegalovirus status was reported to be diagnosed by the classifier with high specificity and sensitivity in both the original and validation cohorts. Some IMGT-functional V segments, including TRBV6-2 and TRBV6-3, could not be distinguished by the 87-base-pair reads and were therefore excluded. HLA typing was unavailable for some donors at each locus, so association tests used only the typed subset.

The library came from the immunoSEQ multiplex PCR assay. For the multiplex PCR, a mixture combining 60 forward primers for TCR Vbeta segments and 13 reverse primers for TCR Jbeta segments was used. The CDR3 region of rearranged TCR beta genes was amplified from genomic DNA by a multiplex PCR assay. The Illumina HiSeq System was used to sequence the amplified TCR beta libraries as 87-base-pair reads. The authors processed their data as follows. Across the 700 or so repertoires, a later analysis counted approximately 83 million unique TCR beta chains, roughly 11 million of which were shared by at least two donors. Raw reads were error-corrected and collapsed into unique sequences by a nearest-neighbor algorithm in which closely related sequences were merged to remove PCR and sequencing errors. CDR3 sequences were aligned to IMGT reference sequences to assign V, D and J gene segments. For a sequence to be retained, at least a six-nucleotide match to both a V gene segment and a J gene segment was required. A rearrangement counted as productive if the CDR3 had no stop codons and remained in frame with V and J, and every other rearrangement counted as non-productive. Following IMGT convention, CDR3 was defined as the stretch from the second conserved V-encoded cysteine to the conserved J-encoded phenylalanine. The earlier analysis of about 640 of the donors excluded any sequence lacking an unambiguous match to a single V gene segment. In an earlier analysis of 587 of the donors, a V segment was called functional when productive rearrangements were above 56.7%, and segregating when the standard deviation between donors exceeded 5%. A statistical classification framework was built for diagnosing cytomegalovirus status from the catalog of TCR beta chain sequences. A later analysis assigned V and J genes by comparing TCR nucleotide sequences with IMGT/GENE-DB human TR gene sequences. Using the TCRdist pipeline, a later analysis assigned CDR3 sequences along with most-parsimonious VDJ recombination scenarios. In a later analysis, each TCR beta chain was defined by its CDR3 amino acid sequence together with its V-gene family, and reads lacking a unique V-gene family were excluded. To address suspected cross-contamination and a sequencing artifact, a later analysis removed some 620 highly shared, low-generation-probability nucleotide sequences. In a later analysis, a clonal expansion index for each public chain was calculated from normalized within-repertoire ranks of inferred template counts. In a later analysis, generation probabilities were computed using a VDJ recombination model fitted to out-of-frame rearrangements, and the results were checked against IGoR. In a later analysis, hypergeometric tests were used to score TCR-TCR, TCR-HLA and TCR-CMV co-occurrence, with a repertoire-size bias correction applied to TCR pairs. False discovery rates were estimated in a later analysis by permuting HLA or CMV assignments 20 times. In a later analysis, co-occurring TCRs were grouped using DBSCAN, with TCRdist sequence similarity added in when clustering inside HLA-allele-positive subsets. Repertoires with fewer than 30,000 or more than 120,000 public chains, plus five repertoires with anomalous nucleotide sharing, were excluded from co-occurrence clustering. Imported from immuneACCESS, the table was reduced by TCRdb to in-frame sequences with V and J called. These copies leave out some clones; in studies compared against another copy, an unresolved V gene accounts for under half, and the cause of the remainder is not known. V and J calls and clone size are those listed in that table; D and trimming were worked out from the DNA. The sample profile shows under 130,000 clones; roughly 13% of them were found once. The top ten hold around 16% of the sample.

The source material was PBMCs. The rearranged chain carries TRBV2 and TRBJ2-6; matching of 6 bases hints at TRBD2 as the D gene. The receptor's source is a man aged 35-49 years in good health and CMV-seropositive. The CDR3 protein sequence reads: CASSVGLGANVLTF. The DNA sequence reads TGTGCCAGCAGTGTGGGACTTGGGGCCAACGTCCTGACTTTC.